Following are 8 T cell receptor beta chains from one sample sequenced in a study of blood T cell repertoires in COVID-19. Generated by immunoSEQ multiplex PCR, the TCRdb table keeps only in-frame clones and is missing some. The table lists 220,000 or so clones, approximately 78% of them singletons, with roughly 8% in the top ten. The sequencing sample was made of peripheral blood. All receptors derive from a woman aged 80 or over with COVID-19, enrolled during active disease.

This chain connects TRBV4-1 to TRBJ2-1, with a tentative D call TRBD1 (5 bases). The CDR3 is 15 residues long. The germline V gene has CDR1 MGHRA and CDR2 YSYEKL. Trimming took 4 bases from V and 0 from J, leaving 10 bases between them. The CDR3 nucleotides read TGCGCCAGCAGCCCTAGGGGCCTCTCCTACAATGAGCAGTTCTTC. Translated: CASSPRGLSYNEQFF.

The J gene is TRBJ2-1, the V gene TRBV7-3; possible D gene TRBD1, 5 bases. Looked up from germline, CDR1 is SGHTA and CDR2 is FQGTGA. The CDR3 is 16 residues long. V lost 5 bases to trimming and J lost 4 bases, with 18 bases between them. Written as DNA, the CDR3 is TGTGCCAGCAGCCTGGGGCCAGTGACAACATACAATGAGCAGTTCTTC. It codes for CASSLGPVTTYNEQFF.

The chain couples TRBV18 to TRBJ1-2, with D unresolved. The V gene lost 3 bases and the J gene lost 8 bases, with 10 bases spanning the gap. Germline values: CDR1 KGHSH, CDR2 LQKENI. This CDR3 contains 12 residues. This CDR3 is CASSPDMLGYTF. In DNA form, the CDR3 reads TGTGCCAGCTCACCCGACATGTTGGGCTACACCTTC.

The chain has TRBV12-3 or TRBV12-4 and TRBJ1-2; maybe TRBD1 (6 bases). The CDR3 spans 12 residues. The V gene lost 5 bases and the J gene lost 7 bases, with 11 bases spanning the gap. As DNA, the CDR3 is TGTGCCAGCAGTGTACAGGGTTCTGGCTACACCTTC. This translates into CASSVQGSGYTF.

This clone has only one observation. This chain connects TRBV5-1 to TRBJ1-1; 10 bases map to TRBD1. J lost 2 bases, V lost 6 bases, and 10 bases had no gene match. The V gene's germline CDR1 is SGHRS and CDR2 YFSETQ. The CDR3 runs 16 residues. The CDR3 loop reads CASTQGGTGANTEAFF. DNA for the CDR3: TGCGCCAGCACACAAGGGGGGACAGGGGCAAACACTGAAGCTTTCTTT. Full variable domain (rest looked up from reference TRBV5-1 and TRBJ1-1): KAGVTQTPRYLIKTRGQQVTLSCSPISGHRSVSWYQQTPGQGLQFLFEYFSETQRNKGNFPGRFSGRQFSNSRSEMNVSTLELGDSALYLCASTQGGTGANTEAFFGQGTRLTVV.

V and J are TRBV5-1 and TRBJ1-4; perhaps TRBD1 as D (6 bases). V was clipped by 2 bases and J by 8 bases, with 13 bases between them. CDR1 and CDR2 from the germline V gene are SGHRS and YFSETQ. This CDR3 has 14 residues. This CDR3 reads CASSFIQGGEKLFF. The CDR3 DNA is TGCGCCAGCAGCTTTATACAGGGAGGGGAAAAACTGTTTTTT.

The chain employs TRBV6-5 and TRBJ1-5, with D maybe TRBD1 (5 bases). CDR1 is MNHEY, CDR2 SVGAGI, per germline. Trimming left V 6 bases short and J 6 bases short, with 15 bases between. This CDR3 spans 14 amino acids. The CDR3, as DNA: TGTGCCAGCAGAGACAGTTTACGCTTTCAGCCCCAGCATTTT. Protein: CASRDSLRFQPQHF.

The rearrangement joins TRBV7-2 to TRBJ2-5; 10 bases match TRBD1. Germline V gene sequence: CDR1 SGHTA, CDR2 FQGNSA. This CDR3 region has 18 residues. Trimming cost V 1 base and J 4 bases; bases outside gene matches: 12. The CDR3 DNA is TGTGCCAGCAGCTTAGGATCGCCGGGACAGGGGAGCAGAGAGACCCAGTACTTC. Amino acid sequence: CASSLGSPGQGSRETQYF.